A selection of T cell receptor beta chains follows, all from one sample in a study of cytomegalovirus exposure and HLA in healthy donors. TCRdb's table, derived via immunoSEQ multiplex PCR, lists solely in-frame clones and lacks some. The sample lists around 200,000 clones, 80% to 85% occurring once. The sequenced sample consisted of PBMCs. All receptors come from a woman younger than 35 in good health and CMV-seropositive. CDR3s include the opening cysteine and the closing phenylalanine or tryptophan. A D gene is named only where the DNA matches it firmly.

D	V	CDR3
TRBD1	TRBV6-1	CASSEGELAGGTNTQYF
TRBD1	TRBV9	CASSEGQGVHEDSPLHF
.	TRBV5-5	CASSSNKDQPQHF
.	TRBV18	CASSPAGDEQYF
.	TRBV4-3	CASSQGSVNTEAFF
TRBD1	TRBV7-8	CASSSGTVDTEAFF
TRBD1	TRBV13	CASSSTTGDEQYF
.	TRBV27	CASRPDSQETQYF
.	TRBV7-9	CASSAVGGGTQPQHF
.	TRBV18	CASSPQGHNEQFF
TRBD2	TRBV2	CASIHLAEETQYF
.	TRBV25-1	CASSAGTGKGETQYF
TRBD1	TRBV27	CASRRQGAPYEQYF
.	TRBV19	CANPRQGGGPHWEQYF
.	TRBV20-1	CSAREKHEQYF
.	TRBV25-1	CASSGSSPLHF
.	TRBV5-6	CASSLERLTDTQYF
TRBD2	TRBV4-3	CASSQDPSGGLKNIQYF
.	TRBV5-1	CASSLEEGRPDTQYF
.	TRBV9	CASSVVPQNTDTQYF
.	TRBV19	CASSTKYSQTRQGKGNYEQYF
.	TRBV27	CASSLTGPDYNSPLHF
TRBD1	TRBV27	CASSLGHRGSSYNSPLHF
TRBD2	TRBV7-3	CASSPFVGGYNEQFF
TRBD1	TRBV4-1	CASSQESGTGGNEQFF
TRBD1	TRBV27	CASSPRDRSSPLHF
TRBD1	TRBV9	CASSRGQSNQPQHF
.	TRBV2	CASKGDGAHQETQYF
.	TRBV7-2	CASSLASRGNTGELFF
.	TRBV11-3	CASSLSPGEQFF
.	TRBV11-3	CASSLNQGIYNEQFF
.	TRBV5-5	CASSQANYEQYF
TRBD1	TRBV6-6	CASMMQGAGQPQHF
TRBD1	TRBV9	CASSAGTGGLTNEKLFF
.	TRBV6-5	CASSYETQQDSYTF
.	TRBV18	CASSSSGSSGNTIYF
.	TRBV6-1	CAARGRIMNTEAFF
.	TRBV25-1	CASSESTVSGNTIYF
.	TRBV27	CASMIRGGSYNSPLHF
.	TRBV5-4	CASSRDPGGETQYF
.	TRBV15	CATSRVAETQYF
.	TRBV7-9	CASSPVQGLNEQFF
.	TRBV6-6	CASSTGHNQPQHF
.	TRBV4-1	CASSPWGLLTDTQYF
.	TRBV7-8	CASSLRTGDTEAFF
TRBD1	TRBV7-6	CASSVTGTGHTDTQYF
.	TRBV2	CASSVWWVGHLYEQYF
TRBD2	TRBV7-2	CASSSGGSAGTQYF
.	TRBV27	CASSFSKNTGELFF
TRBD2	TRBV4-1	CASSPGLAGGLSYNEQFF
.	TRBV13	CASSETGNLYNSPLHF
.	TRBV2	CASSKTGFANTGELFF
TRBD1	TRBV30	CAWSEGTGGFTEAFF
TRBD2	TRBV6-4	CASSTSGGATDTQYF